What follows are 10 T cell receptor beta chains derived from one specimen sequenced in a study of T-cell memory formation after mild COVID-19. Each CDR3 protein gets one entry after TCRdb re-called the 5' RACE reads with MiXCR. The repertoire has about 150,000 distinct CDR3 sequences, roughly 24% of them found once; the top ten carry roughly a quarter. The sample consisted of PBMCs or a T cell subset sorted from them (not recorded which). The receptors were gathered from an adult woman who had mild COVID-19 (a few samples of this study predate the infection). Cell type and time point are not known.

In this sample, this clonotype turned up a few times. The chain is built from TRBV7-3 and TRBJ1-2, with 9 nucleotides matching TRBD1. V was pared by 4 bases and J by 5 bases, with 5 bases of the junction left unmatched. Germline V gene lookup returns CDR1 SGHTA and CDR2 FQGTGA. CDR3 length: 14 amino acids. CDR3 loop: CASSSGQGVYGYTF. Here the CDR3 DNA reads TGTGCCAGCAGCTCGGGACAGGGCGTTTATGGCTACACCTTC.

This clonotype was seen many times. Here the CDR3 reads CASSLLTGFGDEQFF. The DNA for the CDR3 is TGTGCCAGCAGCCTACTCACAGGGTTCGGGGATGAGCAGTTCTTC. The V gene is TRBV7-9, the J gene TRBJ2-1, with D tentatively TRBD1 (6 bases). CDR1 SEHNR and CDR2 FQNEAQ come from the germline V gene (reference sequence). Trimming cost V 5 bases and J 8 bases, with 19 bases left between them. This CDR3 is built from 15 residues.

This clonotype has just a few counts. CDR3 in DNA: TGTGCCAGCAGCCTTTGGACAAATGAGCAGTTCTTC. This sequence encodes CASSLWTNEQFF. The genes are TRBV12-3 or TRBV12-4 and TRBJ2-1, with D possibly being TRBD1 (5 bases). Trimming pared 6 bases from V and 7 bases from J, leaving 10 bases between. The length of the CDR3 is 12 residues.

This chain links TRBV7-9 with TRBJ2-5; TRBD1 might be the D (6 bases). Trimming left V 0 bases short and J 2 bases short, with 19 bases between. This CDR3 is 18 amino acids long. CDR1 SEHNR and CDR2 FQNEAQ come from the germline V gene (reference sequence). The CDR3 DNA reads TGTGCCAGCAGCTTAGCGCTTGTCACAGGGTGGGATCAAGAGACCCAGTACTTC. This translates into CASSLALVTGWDQETQYF.

The gene calls are TRBV6-2 or TRBV6-3 and TRBJ1-1; D may be TRBD1 (6 bases). Germline values: CDR1 MNHEY, CDR2 SVGEGT. The CDR3 extends over 15 amino acids. The V end lost 7 bases, the J end lost 5 bases, and 20 bases lay between the germline ends. The CDR3 region has the DNA TGTGCCAGCACCGACTTACCCCAGGGGAAAACTGAAGCTTTCTTT. Its protein product is CASTDLPQGKTEAFF.

This clonotype has just a few counts. The J gene is TRBJ2-6, the V gene TRBV13, with D uncertain. CDR1 PRHDT and CDR2 FYEKMQ come from the germline V gene (reference sequence). This CDR3 region has 13 residues. V gave up 5 bases and J gave up 4 bases, with 6 bases separating them. The CDR3 DNA reads TGTGCCAGCAGCCCGCTCGGGGCCAACGTCCTGACTTTC. Translation: CASSPLGANVLTF.

The chain links TRBV5-5 to TRBJ1-2, with D tentatively TRBD1 (5 bases). The CDR3 length is 14 residues. From germline, CDR1 is SGHKS and CDR2 YYEKEE (reference sequence). V gave up 6 bases and J gave up 5 bases, with 17 bases separating them. The CDR3 loop is CASTLGPAGYGYTF. The DNA for the CDR3 is TGTGCCAGCACCCTGGGACCGGCGGGATATGGCTACACCTTC.

The J gene is TRBJ2-5, the V gene TRBV5-6, with TRBD2 matching over 7 bases. In germline, CDR1 is SGHDT, CDR2 YYEEEE. This CDR3 is 14 amino acids long. Unmatched junction bases numbered 7, after V lost 4 bases and J lost 4 bases. The CDR3 DNA sequence: TGTGCCAGCAGCCAAAGACTAGCTGGAGAGACCCAGTACTTC. Protein product: CASSQRLAGETQYF.

This clonotype has more than one count but fewer than ten. The chain has TRBV7-9 and TRBJ1-2, with 7 positions matching TRBD1. After removal of 3 bases from V and 2 bases from J, the junction contained 0 bases not matched to a gene. CDR3 length equals 13 residues. Germline V gene sequence: CDR1 SEHNR, CDR2 FQNEAQ (reference sequence). The DNA of the CDR3 is TGTGCCAGCAGCTTGGGACAGAACTATGGCTACACCTTC. Residues: CASSLGQNYGYTF. Supplemented by reference TRBV7-9 and TRBJ1-2, the full variable domain reads DTGVSQNPRHKITKRGQNVTFRCDPISEHNRLYWYRQTLGQGPEFLTYFQNEAQLEKSRLLSDRFSAERPKGSFSTLEIQRTEQGDSAMYLCASSLGQNYGYTFGSGTRLTVV.

V usage is TRBV13 and J usage is TRBJ2-5; D possibly matches TRBD1 or TRBD2 (6 bases each). CDR1 and CDR2 from the germline V gene are PRHDT and FYEKMQ (reference sequence). Trimming took off 8 bases at V and 3 bases at J, with 13 bases between the two ends. The CDR3 extends over 13 amino acids. CDR3 in DNA: TGTGCCAGCGGCGTTAGGGGGGAAGAGACCCAGTACTTC. It yields the protein CASGVRGEETQYF.